The clone carrying this T cell receptor beta chain was seen a single time. CDR3 length equals 14 residues. Trimming took 5 bases from V and 2 from J, leaving 10 bases between them. Germline assignment: CDR1 MNHEY and CDR2 SMNVEV (reference sequence). Per the original data handling: From reference gene primer amplification, estimates of nucleated cell counts were derived. Method: immunoSEQ multiplex PCR; TCRdb's copy keeps in-frame clones and lacks some. D and trimming come from the DNA, and the V and J calls and clone size come from that table. The data hold roughly 70,000 clones, with around 80% observed a single time. The data originate from a study of blood T cell repertoires in COVID-19. Study summary: From the United States, Italy and Spain came samples of acute and convalescent COVID-19. The analysed material was cDNA or gDNA that came from T cells, B-cell-depleted T cells, or PBMCs.

This sequence originates from a human donor in a cohort sampled during active COVID-19. The rearrangement joins TRBV27 to TRBJ1-5; D is uncertain. What was sequenced was peripheral blood. CDR3 in amino acids: CASSARLGNQPQHF. In nucleotides, the CDR3 is TGTGCCAGCAGTGCCCGGTTGGGCAATCAGCCCCAGCATTTT.